This T cell receptor (beta chain) stems from a study of blood T cell repertoires in COVID-19. Looking at the study overall: COVID-19 samples from acute and convalescent phases originated in the United States, Italy and Spain. From T cells, B-cell-depleted T cells, or PBMCs came the material, which was cDNA or gDNA.

This CDR3 region has 16 residues. Looked up from germline, CDR1 is MGHRA and CDR2 is YSYEKL. As concerns this clone: A junction boundary mismatches the germline segment, possibly from a read error.

In the authors' methods: Estimated nucleated cell counts came from reference gene primer amplification. Method: immunoSEQ multiplex PCR; TCRdb's copy keeps in-frame clones and lacks some. V and J calls and clone size come straight from that table; D and trimming were deduced from the DNA. The sample consists of fewer than 150,000 clones, 70% to 90% of them appearing once. V gene TRBV4-1 combines with J gene TRBJ2-2; TRBD2 matches 13 bases. The material sequenced was peripheral blood. The source is a man in his forties or fifties with acute or convalescent COVID-19. CDR3 DNA sequence: TGCGCCAGCAGTCCGACTAGCGGGGGGAACTCCGGGGAGCTGTTTTTT. Protein: CASSPTSGGNSGELFF.